This TCR beta chain was observed in a study of blood T cell repertoires in COVID-19. Study at large: Samples came from the United States, Italy and Spain, spanning acute and convalescent COVID-19.

Clinical history as reported by participants underpinned cohort assignment. Germline values: CDR1 LNHDA, CDR2 SQIVND (reference sequence). The V segment lost 1 base and the J segment 1 base; nucleotides outside the gene matches: 3. The CDR3 totals 15 residues. Data came from immunoSEQ multiplex PCR; TCRdb stores just in-frame clones and leaves some out. The data hold approximately 180,000 clones, with about 90% observed a single time. Sequencing used PBMCs or T cells enriched from blood (not recorded which). This receptor was obtained from a human donor with acute COVID-19. The donor label of this sample is uncertain. This chain uses TRBV19 with TRBJ1-1; 7 bases are a match to TRBD1. The CDR3 DNA follows: TGTGCCAGTAGTATAGTTGGGACAGAGAACACTGAAGCTTTCTTT. Translated: CASSIVGTENTEAFF.